This passage covers 30 T cell receptor beta chains from one sample sequenced in a study of blood T cell repertoires in COVID-19. Generated by immunoSEQ multiplex PCR, the TCRdb table keeps only in-frame clones and is missing some. This table has around 81,000 clones, 85% to 90% appearing once. Sequenced sample: peripheral blood. These receptors were taken from a woman over 75 with acute or convalescent COVID-19.

The rearrangement joins TRBV15 to TRBJ2-1, with 8 positions matching TRBD2. V trimming: 0 bases; J trimming: 4 bases; junction bases outside the gene matches: 2. Germline V gene lookup returns CDR1 LNHNV and CDR2 YYDKDF (reference sequence). The CDR3 runs 15 residues. The CDR3 region has the DNA TGTGCCACCAGCAGAGATCCGGGAGGGTACAATGAGCAGTTCTTC. This codes for CATSRDPGGYNEQFF.

This chain uses TRBV9 with TRBJ2-1; TRBD1 aligns across 7 bases. Germline V lookup: CDR1 SGDLS, CDR2 YYNGEE. V shed 4 bases, J shed 0 bases, and the junction held 4 bases outside the gene matches. The CDR3 consists of 15 residues. The CDR3 DNA is TGTGCCAGCAGCAACCGACAGGGCTCCTACAATGAGCAGTTCTTC. This gives the protein CASSNRQGSYNEQFF. Variable domain in full (rest from reference TRBV9 and TRBJ2-1): DSGVTQTPKHLITATGQRVTLRCSPRSGDLSVYWYQQSLDQGLQFLIQYYNGEERAKGNILERFSAQQFPDLHSELNLSSLELGDSALYFCASSNRQGSYNEQFFGPGTRLTVL.

The chain links TRBV19 to TRBJ2-5; D might be TRBD1 (5 bases). Trimming shortened V by 5 bases and J by 5 bases, and 15 bases separated the two germline ends. CDR3 length: 14 residues. Germline CDR1 is LNHDA and CDR2 is SQIVND (reference sequence). DNA of the CDR3: TGTGCCAGTAGTGGCGACAGCTCTAGGGAGACCCAGTACTTC. Amino acid sequence: CASSGDSSRETQYF.

In this sample, this clone turned up once. The rearrangement joins TRBV6-5 to TRBJ2-1, with D perhaps TRBD2 (5 bases). Trimming left V 1 base short and J 6 bases short, with 13 bases between. CDR3 length: 15 amino acids. The germline V gene has CDR1 MNHEY and CDR2 SVGAGI. The DNA for the CDR3 is TGTGCCAGCAGTTACTTACCCGTGGGGAGCAATGAGCAGTTCTTC. Protein product: CASSYLPVGSNEQFF.

The rearrangement joins TRBV19 to TRBJ1-1; D is unclear. Germline V CDR1 and CDR2: LNHDA, SQIVND (reference sequence). V was trimmed by 3 bases and J by 3 bases, leaving 14 bases between them. The CDR3 runs to 15 residues. The DNA of the CDR3 is TGTGCCAGTAGTATCTTCCCGGGGTTGGACACTGAAGCTTTCTTT. Amino acid sequence: CASSIFPGLDTEAFF.

The rearrangement joins TRBV6-2 or TRBV6-3 to TRBJ1-5, with D perhaps matching TRBD1 (5 bases). Germline CDR1 and CDR2: MNHEY and SVGEGT. The CDR3 contains 14 residues. V dropped 5 bases and J dropped 6 bases, with 14 bases sitting between them. CDR3 DNA: TGTGCCAGCAGTCGGCAGGGAGGTGGTCAGCCCCAGCATTTT. Protein product: CASSRQGGGQPQHF.

The chain carries TRBV12-3 or TRBV12-4 and TRBJ2-1; 7 bases align to TRBD1. The V gene end was trimmed by 6 bases and the J gene end by 7 bases; junction bases not matched to a gene: 6. The CDR3 length is 13 residues. The CDR3 spells CASRRTGGNEQFF. CDR3 bases: TGTGCCAGCAGACGGACAGGTGGGAATGAGCAGTTCTTC.

The chain links TRBV7-8 to TRBJ2-3; 8 nucleotides align to TRBD2. The CDR3 has 16 residues. With 5 bases clipped from V and 4 bases from J, the junction kept 11 bases outside the gene matches. From germline, CDR1 is SGHVS and CDR2 FQNEAQ. Here the CDR3 DNA reads TGTGCCAGCAGCCTCCTCTACGGGGGGGAGGCAGATACGCAGTATTTT. Translation: CASSLLYGGEADTQYF. Supplemented by reference TRBV7-8 and TRBJ2-3, the full variable domain reads GAGVSQSPRYKVAKRGQDVALRCDPISGHVSLFWYQQALGQGPEFLTYFQNEAQLDKSGLPSDRFFAERPEGSVSTLKIQRTQQEDSAVYLCASSLLYGGEADTQYFGPGTRLTVL.

This chain links TRBV5-1 with TRBJ2-7; no firm D call. The CDR3 extends over 14 amino acids. CDR1 is SGHRS and CDR2 is YFSETQ in the germline V gene. The V gene lost 3 bases and the J gene lost 4 bases, with 14 bases spanning the gap. The CDR3 is CASSSQVGQYEQYF. Here the CDR3 DNA reads TGCGCCAGCAGCTCCCAGGTGGGTCAATACGAGCAGTACTTC.

The V and J genes are TRBV12-5 and TRBJ2-3; D remains unclear. The ends were cut back, 1 base at V and 0 bases at J, with 8 bases in the middle. CDR3 length: 15 residues. From germline, CDR1 is LGHNT and CDR2 FRNRAP. The CDR3 sequence is CASGLGRLSTDTQYF. In nucleotides, the CDR3 is TGTGCTAGTGGTTTGGGCAGACTTAGCACAGATACGCAGTATTTT.

The chain combines TRBV19 with TRBJ1-6; D not certain. Trimming removed 6 bases at V and 6 bases at J, with 12 bases between. The CDR3 sequence is 14 residues long. The germline V gene has CDR1 LNHDA and CDR2 SQIVND (reference sequence). The CDR3 is CASSSTPRNSPLHF. For the CDR3, the DNA is TGTGCCAGTAGCTCCACTCCGCGTAATTCACCCCTCCACTTT.

This rearrangement joins TRBV7-2 to TRBJ2-3; possible D gene TRBD1, 5 bases. CDR1 is SGHTA and CDR2 is FQGNSA in the germline V gene. The CDR3 sequence is 12 residues long. The V end lost 4 bases, the J end lost 8 bases, and 10 bases lay between the germline ends. The CDR3, as DNA: TGTGCCAGCAGCTCAGGGTTTGCTACGCAGTATTTT. Its translation: CASSSGFATQYF.

The chain joins TRBV11-2 to TRBJ1-2, with D perhaps matching TRBD1 (6 bases). Germline CDR1 SGHAT, CDR2 FQNNGV. The CDR3 runs 15 residues. Trimming removed 4 bases at V and 3 bases at J, with 15 bases between. The CDR3 loop is CASSSIQGWYYGYTF. The CDR3 nucleotides are TGTGCCAGCAGCTCAATACAGGGTTGGTACTATGGCTACACCTTC.

The chain uses TRBV29-1 and TRBJ2-7; TRBD2 is a possible D gene (7 bases). Trimming pared 6 bases from V and 3 bases from J, leaving 15 bases between. The CDR3 is 13 amino acids. From germline, CDR1 is SQVTM and CDR2 ANQGSEA. CDR3 DNA sequence: TGCAGCGTCCGGGGGGCTAGCGGCTACGAGCAGTACTTC. Translating gives CSVRGASGYEQYF.

V usage is TRBV21-1 and J usage is TRBJ2-6; the D segment call TRBD1 is taken from the table without a DNA check. TRBV21-1 is tagged as a pseudogene. CDR3 length: 17 residues. The CDR3 DNA reads TGTGCCAGCAAAGGGGAACAGTGCCACTCTGGGGCCAACGTCCTGACTTTC. Residues: CASKGEQCHSGANVLTF.

The chain recombines TRBV11-3 with TRBJ2-2; D is possibly TRBD1 (5 bases). V lost 1 base and J lost 7, with 16 bases in between. Germline V gives CDR1 SGHNT, CDR2 YENEEA. The CDR3 length is 16 residues. CDR3 sequence reads: CASSLVPQGVGGELFF. In DNA form, the CDR3 reads TGTGCCAGCAGCTTAGTCCCGCAGGGCGTCGGCGGGGAGCTGTTTTTT.

In the case of this clone: This specimen includes other DNA sequences encoding the same CDR3. The V call is TRBV4-3, the J call TRBJ2-1; 11 bases map to TRBD2. The CDR3 loop spans 16 amino acids. Looked up from germline, CDR1 is LGHNA and CDR2 is YSLEER. V lost 2 bases, J lost 4 bases, and 4 bases stayed unmatched. The DNA for the CDR3 is TGCGCCAGCAGCCAACAACTAGCGGGGGTATACAATGAGCAGTTCTTC. This encodes CASSQQLAGVYNEQFF.

The rearrangement uses TRBV30 and TRBJ2-2, with a possible D match to TRBD2 (5 bases). The ends were cut back, 0 bases at V and 1 base at J, with 21 bases in the middle. Germline CDR1 GTSNPN, CDR2 SVGIG (reference sequence). CDR3 size: 19 residues. As DNA, the CDR3 is TGTGCCTGGAGTGTACGGAGAGGGTCAACGATCTTGAACACCGGGGAGCTGTTTTTT. Its protein is CAWSVRRGSTILNTGELFF. Based on the CDR3 plus reference TRBV30 and TRBJ2-2, the full variable domain is SQTIHQWPATLVQPVGSPLSLECTVEGTSNPNLYWYRQAAGRGLQLLFYSVGIGQISSEVPQNLSASRPQDRQFILSSKKLLLSDSGFYLCAWSVRRGSTILNTGELFFGEGSRLTVL.

This clone was recorded only once. The chain recombines TRBV7-2 with TRBJ1-1; D gene unclear. The V and J ends lost 1 base and 10 bases respectively, with 13 bases between them. The germline V gene encodes CDR1 SGHTA and CDR2 FQGNSA. The CDR3 loop spans 13 amino acids. As DNA, the CDR3 is TGTGCCAGCAGCTTAGACCCGGGGTTCGGAGCTTTCTTT. Encoded protein: CASSLDPGFGAFF.

This rearrangement joins TRBV4-3 to TRBJ2-2; TRBD1 aligns across 9 bases. V shed 0 bases, J shed 6 bases, and the junction held 8 bases outside the gene matches. The germline V gene has CDR1 LGHNA and CDR2 YSLEER. This CDR3 contains 17 residues. The CDR3 DNA follows: TGCGCCAGCAGCCAAGATAGGGGACAGGGAATTTCCGGGGAGCTGTTTTTT. Protein sequence: CASSQDRGQGISGELFF.

The V gene is TRBV9, the J gene TRBJ2-5; 11 bases are a match to TRBD1. V lost 2 bases, J lost 4 bases, and 7 bases stayed unmatched. The germline CDR1 and CDR2 sequences are SGDLS and YYNGEE. The length of the CDR3 is 16 residues. The CDR3 sequence: CASSVRTGGYGETQYF. CDR3 DNA: TGTGCCAGCAGCGTGAGGACAGGGGGCTATGGAGAGACCCAGTACTTC.

This chain links TRBV6-2 or TRBV6-3 with TRBJ1-6; TRBD1 is a possible D gene (6 bases). Trimming shortened V by 4 bases and J by 2 bases, and 15 bases separated the two germline ends. This CDR3 comprises 17 residues. The germline CDR1 and CDR2 sequences are MNHEY and SVGEGT. The CDR3 DNA reads as TGTGCCAGCAGTTCTATGGACAGCGATGCCTATAATTCACCCCTCCACTTT. This encodes CASSSMDSDAYNSPLHF.

The chain carries TRBV4-1 and TRBJ1-5; possible D gene TRBD1, 5 bases. Germline lookup yields CDR1 MGHRA and CDR2 YSYEKL. This CDR3 region has 14 residues. V was trimmed by 2 bases and J by 7 bases, leaving 12 bases between them. CDR3 nucleotide sequence: TGCGCCAGCAGCCAAACCCAGGGTAAGCAGCCCCAGCATTTT. Amino acid sequence: CASSQTQGKQPQHF.

The chain recombines TRBV19 with TRBJ2-7; no clear D. Trimming left V 0 bases short and J 10 bases short, with 13 bases between. The CDR3 contains 13 residues. Germline lookup yields CDR1 LNHDA and CDR2 SQIVND (reference sequence). Here the CDR3 DNA reads TGTGCCAGTAGTATAGATCGCGGCAGAGATCAGTACTTC. Translation gives CASSIDRGRDQYF.

The chain's CDR3 is CASSLAGDSYEQYF. The DNA of the CDR3 is TGTGCCAGCAGCTTAGCGGGAGACTCCTACGAGCAGTACTTC. This chain links TRBV13 with TRBJ2-7; D possibly corresponds to TRBD2 (6 bases). The CDR3 is 14 amino acids. The V gene's germline CDR1 is PRHDT and CDR2 FYEKMQ (reference sequence). V was shortened by 1 base and J by 0 bases, with 7 bases between the two germline ends.

The chain links TRBV2 to TRBJ1-4; a possible D gene is TRBD1 (5 bases). This CDR3 region has 15 residues. Germline values: CDR1 SNHLY, CDR2 FYNNEI. Trimming pared 6 bases from V and 4 bases from J, leaving 15 bases between. As DNA, the CDR3 is TGTGCCAGCAGAGTGGGGAACGGGGGTAATGAAAAACTGTTTTTT. Its protein product is CASRVGNGGNEKLFF.

The V and J genes are TRBV7-3 and TRBJ2-1; 7 bases line up with TRBD2. V shed 2 bases and J 14 bases; nucleotides not matched to a gene: 12. Germline V lookup: CDR1 SGHTA, CDR2 FQGTGA. The CDR3 is 14 residues long. The CDR3 here is CASSLAGDLEEKFF. For the CDR3, the DNA is TGTGCCAGCAGCTTAGCGGGAGATTTGGAAGAGAAGTTCTTC. Using reference TRBV7-3 and TRBJ2-1 for the parts outside the CDR3, the full variable domain is GAGVSQTPSNKVTEKGKYVELRCDPISGHTALYWYRQSLGQGPEFLIYFQGTGAADDSGLPNDRFFAVRPEGSVSTLKIQRTERGDSAVYLCASSLAGDLEEKFFGPGTRLTVL.

This clone was seen a few times. The V call is TRBV5-4, the J call TRBJ2-2; D is ambiguous. With 4 bases removed from V and 7 bases from J, the gap between germline ends came to 14 bases. In germline, CDR1 is SGHNT, CDR2 YYREEE (reference sequence). The CDR3 runs 14 residues. This chain's CDR3 is CASSPWSSRGELFF. CDR3 coding DNA: TGTGCCAGCAGCCCCTGGAGCTCTCGCGGGGAGCTGTTTTTT.

This rearrangement joins TRBV29-1 to TRBJ1-2; tentative D call: TRBD1 (6 bases). The V and J ends lost 5 bases and 7 bases respectively, with 17 bases between them. CDR3 length: 13 amino acids. The V gene's germline CDR1 is SQVTM and CDR2 ANQGSEA. CDR3: CSVSAGTQFGYTF. For the CDR3, the DNA is TGCAGCGTTTCGGCCGGGACACAATTTGGCTACACCTTC.

To note about this clone: The junction does not match germline at one end; this may be a read error. This chain links TRBV19 with TRBJ2-6; D remains ambiguous. The CDR3 loop spans 15 amino acids. CDR1 and CDR2 (germline): LNHDA, SQIVND (reference sequence). The chain's CDR3 is CASTIYRSGANVLTF. CDR3 DNA sequence: TGTGCCAGTACTATATATCGGTCTGGGGCCAACGTCCTGACTTTC.